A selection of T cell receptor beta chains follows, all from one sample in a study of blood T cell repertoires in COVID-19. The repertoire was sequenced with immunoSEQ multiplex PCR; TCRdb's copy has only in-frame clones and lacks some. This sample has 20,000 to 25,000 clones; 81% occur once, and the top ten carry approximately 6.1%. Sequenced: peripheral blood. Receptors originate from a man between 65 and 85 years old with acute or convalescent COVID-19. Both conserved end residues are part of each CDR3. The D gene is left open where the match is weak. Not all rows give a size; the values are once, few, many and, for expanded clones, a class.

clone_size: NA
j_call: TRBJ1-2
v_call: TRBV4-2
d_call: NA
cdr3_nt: TGTGCCAGCAGCCAAGATTTACAGTCGGTAGACTATGGCTACACCTTC
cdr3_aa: CASSQDLQSVDYGYTF

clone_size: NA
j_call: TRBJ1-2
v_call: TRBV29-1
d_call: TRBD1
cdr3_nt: TGCAGCGCGCGACAGGGGGCGGGCGGCTACACCTTC
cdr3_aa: CSARQGAGGYTF

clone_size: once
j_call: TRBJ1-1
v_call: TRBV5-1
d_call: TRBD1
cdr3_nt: TGCGCCAGCAGCCCCCAAACAGGGGGCTCCATCAACACTGAAGCTTTCTTT
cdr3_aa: CASSPQTGGSINTEAFF

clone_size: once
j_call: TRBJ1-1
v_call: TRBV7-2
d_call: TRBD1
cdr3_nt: TGTGCCAGCAGCTTAGGACAGGGCCTTATGAACACTGAAGCTTTCTTT
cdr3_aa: CASSLGQGLMNTEAFF

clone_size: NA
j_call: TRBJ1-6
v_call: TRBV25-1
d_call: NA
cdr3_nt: TGTGCCAGCAGTGAATCCCCAGGGAGGACTTCACCCCTCCACTTT
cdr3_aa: CASSESPGRTSPLHF

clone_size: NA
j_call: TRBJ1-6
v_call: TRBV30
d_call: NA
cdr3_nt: TGTGCCTGGAGTCAGGGGAGCTCCTATAATTCACCCCTCCACTTT
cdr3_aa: CAWSQGSSYNSPLHF

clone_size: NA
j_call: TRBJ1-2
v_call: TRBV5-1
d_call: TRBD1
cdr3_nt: TGCGCCAGCAGCTTGGGATCGACAGGGGGCCTGATTCTCTATGGCTACACCTTC
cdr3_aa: CASSLGSTGGLILYGYTF

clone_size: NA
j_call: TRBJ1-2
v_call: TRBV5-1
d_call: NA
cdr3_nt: TGCGCCAGCAGCTTGCAGGGGTACGCTGGCTACACCTTC
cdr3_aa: CASSLQGYAGYTF

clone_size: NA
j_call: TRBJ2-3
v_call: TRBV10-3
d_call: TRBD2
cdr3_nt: TGTGCCATCAGTGCCGGGACTACATCAGATACGCAGTATTTT
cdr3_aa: CAISAGTTSDTQYF

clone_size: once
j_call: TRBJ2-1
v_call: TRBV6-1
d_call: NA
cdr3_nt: TGTGCCAGCAGTGAAGGAGTGGGGCGTGAGCAGTTCTTC
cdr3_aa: CASSEGVGREQFF

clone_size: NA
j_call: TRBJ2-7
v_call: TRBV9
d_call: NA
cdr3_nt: TGTGCCAGCAGCAAGGGGCCCACCTACGAGCAGTACTTC
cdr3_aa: CASSKGPTYEQYF

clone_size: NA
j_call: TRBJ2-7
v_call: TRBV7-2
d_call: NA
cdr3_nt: TGTGCCAGCAGCTTGGATCGGGGGGCGGGAGTTTACGAGCAGTACTTC
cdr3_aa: CASSLDRGAGVYEQYF

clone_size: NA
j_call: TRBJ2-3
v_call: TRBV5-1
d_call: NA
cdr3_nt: TGCGCCAGCAGCACTTCCTCCAACACAGATACGCAGTATTTT
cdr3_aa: CASSTSSNTDTQYF

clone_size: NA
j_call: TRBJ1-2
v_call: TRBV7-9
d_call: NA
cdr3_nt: TGTGCCAGCAGCTTGTACAGTGGATTTGGCTACACCTTC
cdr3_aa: CASSLYSGFGYTF

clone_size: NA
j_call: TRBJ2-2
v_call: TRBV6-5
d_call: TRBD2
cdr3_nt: TGTGCCAGCAGCCAGAGCGGGATAGCCGGGGAGCTGTTTTTT
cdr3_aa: CASSQSGIAGELFF

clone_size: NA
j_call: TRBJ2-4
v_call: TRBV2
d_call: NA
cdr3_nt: TGTGCCAGCAGTGAAGCCTCGCCACGAAGCGGGGCCAAAAACATTCAGTACTTC
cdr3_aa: CASSEASPRSGAKNIQYF